The 5 T cell receptor beta chains given below trace back to one sample, sequenced in a study of T cell changes during pregnancy in multiple sclerosis. Clones were read by immunoSEQ multiplex PCR, and TCRdb kept only the in-frame ones, dropping some. The sample lists 55,000 to 75,000 clones, 91% occurring once. Source: peripheral blood, taken after pregnancy. The receptor set was obtained from a female donor in good health, enrolled as a control in a pregnancy study.

For this clone: Its ends do not fully match the called genes, so a read error is possible. The V gene is TRBV19, the J gene TRBJ1-5, with 9 nucleotides matching TRBD1. The CDR3 runs 18 residues. Germline loops: CDR1 LNHDA, CDR2 SQIVND (reference sequence). In DNA, the CDR3 is TGTGCCAGTAGAATAGCCGGACAGGGGATCTATGTCAATCAGCCCCAGCATTTT. This translates into CASRIAGQGIYVNQPQHF.

The chain links TRBV7-2 to TRBJ1-2; 8 positions agree with TRBD1. The trim removed 1 base at V and 4 bases at J, leaving 5 bases unmatched. The CDR3 covers 15 residues. CDR1 is SGHTA and CDR2 is FQGNSA in the germline V gene. In nucleotides, the CDR3 is TGTGCCAGCAGCTTAGGGGACAGGTTCGGCTATGGCTACACCTTC. It specifies CASSLGDRFGYGYTF.

The chain couples TRBV11-2 to TRBJ1-2; D is possibly TRBD1 (5 bases). Per the germline V gene, CDR1 is SGHAT and CDR2 is FQNNGV. Trimming removed 2 bases from V and 5 bases from J, with 15 bases in between. The CDR3 is 15 amino acids. The DNA for the CDR3 is TGTGCCAGCAGCTTATTAAGCAGGGTAGGGTATGGCTACACCTTC. It encodes CASSLLSRVGYGYTF.

This clone appeared a single time. The chain has TRBV6-5 and TRBJ2-3; D gene uncertain. Germline V CDR1 and CDR2: MNHEY, SVGAGI. The CDR3 contains 14 residues. V was pared by 4 bases and J by 6 bases, with 14 bases between. The CDR3 region has the DNA TGTGCCAGCAGTTCCAGGCCCCTTACCGATACGCAGTATTTT. Its translation: CASSSRPLTDTQYF.

The chain recombines TRBV27 with TRBJ1-2, with TRBD1 identical over 8 bases. From germline, CDR1 is MNHEY and CDR2 SMNVEV (reference sequence). This CDR3 contains 14 residues. The V and J ends lost 8 bases and 8 bases, in that order; junction bases with no gene match: 13. The CDR3 region is CASGNVGQASGYTF. The CDR3, as DNA: TGTGCCAGCGGCAACGTGGGACAGGCGTCCGGCTACACCTTC.